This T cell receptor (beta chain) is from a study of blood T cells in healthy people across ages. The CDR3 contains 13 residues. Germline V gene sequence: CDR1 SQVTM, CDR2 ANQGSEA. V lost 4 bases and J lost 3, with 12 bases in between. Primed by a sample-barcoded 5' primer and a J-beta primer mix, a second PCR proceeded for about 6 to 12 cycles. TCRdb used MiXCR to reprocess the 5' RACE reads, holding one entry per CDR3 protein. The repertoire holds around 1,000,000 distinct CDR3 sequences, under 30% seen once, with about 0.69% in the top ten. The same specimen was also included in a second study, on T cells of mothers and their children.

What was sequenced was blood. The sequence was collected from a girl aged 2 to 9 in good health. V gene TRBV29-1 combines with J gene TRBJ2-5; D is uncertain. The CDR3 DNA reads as TGCAGCGTTGCCGGTAGGGTCGAAGAGACCCAGTACTTC. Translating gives CSVAGRVEETQYF.